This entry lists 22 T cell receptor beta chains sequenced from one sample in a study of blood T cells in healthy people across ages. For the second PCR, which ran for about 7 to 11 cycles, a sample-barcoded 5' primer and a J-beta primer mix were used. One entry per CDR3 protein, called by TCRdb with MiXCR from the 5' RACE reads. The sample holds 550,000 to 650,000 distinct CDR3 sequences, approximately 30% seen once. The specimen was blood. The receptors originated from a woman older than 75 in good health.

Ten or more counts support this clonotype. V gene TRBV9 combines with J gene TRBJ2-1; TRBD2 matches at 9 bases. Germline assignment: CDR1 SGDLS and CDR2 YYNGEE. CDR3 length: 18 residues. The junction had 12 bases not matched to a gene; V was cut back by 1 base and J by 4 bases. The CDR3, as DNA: TGTGCCAGCAGCGTAACCTCACGAGGCGGGGGGGGTTACAATGAGCAGTTCTTC. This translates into CASSVTSRGGGGYNEQFF.

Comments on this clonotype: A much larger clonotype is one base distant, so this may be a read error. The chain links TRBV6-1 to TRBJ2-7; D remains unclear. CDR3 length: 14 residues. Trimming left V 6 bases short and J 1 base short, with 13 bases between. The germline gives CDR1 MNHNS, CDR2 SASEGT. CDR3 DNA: TGTGCCAGCAGGGAAAGTCTGGCGTCCTACGAGCAGTACTTC. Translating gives CASRESLASYEQYF.

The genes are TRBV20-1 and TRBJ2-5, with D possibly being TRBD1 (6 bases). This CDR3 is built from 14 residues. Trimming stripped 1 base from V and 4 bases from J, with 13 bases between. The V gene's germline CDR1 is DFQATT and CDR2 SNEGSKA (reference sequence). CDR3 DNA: TGCAGTGCTAGAGGACAGGACCGGGCAGAGACCCAGTACTTC. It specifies CSARGQDRAETQYF.

CDR3 sequence: CASSVRDRGSYNSPLHF. The CDR3 DNA sequence: TGTGCCAGCAGCGTCCGGGACAGGGGATCCTATAATTCACCCCTCCACTTT. V is TRBV7-2 and J is TRBJ1-6; TRBD1 aligns across 10 bases. Per the germline V gene, CDR1 is SGHTA and CDR2 is FQGNSA. This CDR3 is 17 amino acids long. V gave up 5 bases and J gave up 1 base; unmatched junction bases: 5.

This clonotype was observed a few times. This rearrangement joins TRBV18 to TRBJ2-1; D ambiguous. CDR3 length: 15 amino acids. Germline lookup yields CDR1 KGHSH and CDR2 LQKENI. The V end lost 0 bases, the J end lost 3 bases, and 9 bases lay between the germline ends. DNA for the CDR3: TGTGCCAGCTCACCACCGGCCAGAGTCTACAATGAGCAGTTCTTC. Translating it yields CASSPPARVYNEQFF.

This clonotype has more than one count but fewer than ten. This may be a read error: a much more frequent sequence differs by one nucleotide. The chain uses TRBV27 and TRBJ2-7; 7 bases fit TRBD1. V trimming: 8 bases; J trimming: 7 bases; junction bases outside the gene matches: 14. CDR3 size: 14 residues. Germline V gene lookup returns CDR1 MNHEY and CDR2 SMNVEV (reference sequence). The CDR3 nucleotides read TGTGCCAGCTCTATAATGACAGGGCAGAATGAGCAGTACTTC. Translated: CASSIMTGQNEQYF.

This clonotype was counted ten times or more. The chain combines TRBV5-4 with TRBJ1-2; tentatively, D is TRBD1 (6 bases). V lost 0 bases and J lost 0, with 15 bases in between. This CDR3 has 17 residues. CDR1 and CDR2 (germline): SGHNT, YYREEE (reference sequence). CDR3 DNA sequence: TGTGCCAGCAGCTTGGGTTCGAGGGGGACTACTAACTATGGCTACACCTTC. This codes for CASSLGSRGTTNYGYTF.

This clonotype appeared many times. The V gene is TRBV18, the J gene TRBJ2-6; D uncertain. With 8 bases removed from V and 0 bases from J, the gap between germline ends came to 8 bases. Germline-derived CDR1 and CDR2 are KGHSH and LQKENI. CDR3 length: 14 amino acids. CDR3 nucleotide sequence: TGTGCCAGCAGCCCAGTCTCTGGGGCCAACGTCCTGACTTTC. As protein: CASSPVSGANVLTF.

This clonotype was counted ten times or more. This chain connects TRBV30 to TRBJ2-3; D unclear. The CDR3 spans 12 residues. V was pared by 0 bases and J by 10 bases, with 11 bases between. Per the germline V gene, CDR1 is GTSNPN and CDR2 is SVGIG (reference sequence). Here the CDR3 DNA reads TGTGCCTGGAGTGTAACCAGCGAGGCGCAGTATTTT. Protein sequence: CAWSVTSEAQYF.

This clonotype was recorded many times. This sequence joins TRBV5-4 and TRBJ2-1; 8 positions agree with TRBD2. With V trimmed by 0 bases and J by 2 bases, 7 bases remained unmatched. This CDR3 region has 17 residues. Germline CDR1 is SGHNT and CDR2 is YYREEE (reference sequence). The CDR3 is CASSLGTGRATYNEQFF. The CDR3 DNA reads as TGTGCCAGCAGCTTGGGCACCGGGAGGGCTACCTACAATGAGCAGTTCTTC. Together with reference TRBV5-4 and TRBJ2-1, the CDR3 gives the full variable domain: ETGVTQSPTHLIKTRGQQVTLRCSSQSGHNTVSWYQQALGQGPQFIFQYYREEENGRGNFPPRFSGLQFPNYSSELNVNALELDDSALYLCASSLGTGRATYNEQFFGPGTRLTVL.

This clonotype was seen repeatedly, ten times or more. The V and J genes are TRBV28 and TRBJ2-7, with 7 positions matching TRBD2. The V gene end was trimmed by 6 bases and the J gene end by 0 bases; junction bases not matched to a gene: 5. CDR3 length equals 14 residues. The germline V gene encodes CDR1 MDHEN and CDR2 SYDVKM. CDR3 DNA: TGTGCCAGCAGCCGTGGCGGGAGCTCCTACGAGCAGTACTTC. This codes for CASSRGGSSYEQYF.

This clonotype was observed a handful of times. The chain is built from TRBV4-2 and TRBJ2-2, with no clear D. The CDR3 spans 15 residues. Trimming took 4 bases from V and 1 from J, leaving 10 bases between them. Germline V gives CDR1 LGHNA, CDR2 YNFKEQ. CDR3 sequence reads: CASSRSGVNTGELFF. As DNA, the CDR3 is TGTGCCAGCAGCCGATCTGGGGTGAACACCGGGGAGCTGTTTTTT.

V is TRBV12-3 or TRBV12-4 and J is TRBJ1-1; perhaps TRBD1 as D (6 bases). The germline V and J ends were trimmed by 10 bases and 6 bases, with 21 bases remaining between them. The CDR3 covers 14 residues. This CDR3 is CANKRTVRAAEAFF. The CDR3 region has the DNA TGTGCCAACAAGAGGACAGTGAGGGCCGCTGAAGCTTTCTTT.

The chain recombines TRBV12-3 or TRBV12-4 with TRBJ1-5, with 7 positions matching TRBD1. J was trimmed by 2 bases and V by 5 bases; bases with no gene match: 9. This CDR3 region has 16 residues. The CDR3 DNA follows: TGTGCCAGCAGTGCACGACAGGGTCACGGCAATCAGCCCCAGCATTTT. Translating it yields CASSARQGHGNQPQHF.

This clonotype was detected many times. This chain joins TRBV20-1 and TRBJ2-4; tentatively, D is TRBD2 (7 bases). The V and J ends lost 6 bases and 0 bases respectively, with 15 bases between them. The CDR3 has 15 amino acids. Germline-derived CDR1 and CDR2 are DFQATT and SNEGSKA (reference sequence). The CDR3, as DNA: TGCAGTGCCCTAAGGGGGGGCCTAGCCAAAAACATTCAGTACTTC. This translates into CSALRGGLAKNIQYF.

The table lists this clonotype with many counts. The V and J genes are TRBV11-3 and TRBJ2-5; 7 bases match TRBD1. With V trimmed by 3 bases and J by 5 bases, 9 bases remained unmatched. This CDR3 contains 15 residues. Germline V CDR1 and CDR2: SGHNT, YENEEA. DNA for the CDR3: TGTGCCAGCAGCTTCTCGACAGGGATAGGGGAGACCCAGTACTTC. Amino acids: CASSFSTGIGETQYF.

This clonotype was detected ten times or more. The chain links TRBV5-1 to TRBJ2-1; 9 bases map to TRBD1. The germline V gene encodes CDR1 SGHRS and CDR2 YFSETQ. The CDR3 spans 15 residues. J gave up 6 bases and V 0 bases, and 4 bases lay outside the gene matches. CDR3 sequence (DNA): TGCGCCAGCAGCTTGGGGACAGGGGCGGGCAATGAGCAGTTCTTC. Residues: CASSLGTGAGNEQFF.

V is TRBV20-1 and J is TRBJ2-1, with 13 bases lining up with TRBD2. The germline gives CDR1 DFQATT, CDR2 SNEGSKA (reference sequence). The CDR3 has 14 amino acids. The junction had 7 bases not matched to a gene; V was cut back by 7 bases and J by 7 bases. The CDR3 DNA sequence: TGCAGTGTCACGGGACTAGCGGGATGGAATGAGCAGTTCTTC. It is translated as CSVTGLAGWNEQFF.

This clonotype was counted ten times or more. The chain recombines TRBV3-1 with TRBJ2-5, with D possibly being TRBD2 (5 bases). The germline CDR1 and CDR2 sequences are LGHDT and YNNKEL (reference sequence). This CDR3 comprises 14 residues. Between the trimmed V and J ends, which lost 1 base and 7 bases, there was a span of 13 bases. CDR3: CASSQVRGSGTQYF. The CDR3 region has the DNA TGTGCCAGCAGCCAAGTTCGCGGGTCGGGGACCCAGTACTTC.

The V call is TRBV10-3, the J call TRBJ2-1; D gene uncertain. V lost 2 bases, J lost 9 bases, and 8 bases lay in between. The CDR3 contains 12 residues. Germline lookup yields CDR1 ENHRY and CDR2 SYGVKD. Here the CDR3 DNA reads TGTGCCATCAGTGAGGGGCTGGGTGAGCAGTTCTTC. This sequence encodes CAISEGLGEQFF.

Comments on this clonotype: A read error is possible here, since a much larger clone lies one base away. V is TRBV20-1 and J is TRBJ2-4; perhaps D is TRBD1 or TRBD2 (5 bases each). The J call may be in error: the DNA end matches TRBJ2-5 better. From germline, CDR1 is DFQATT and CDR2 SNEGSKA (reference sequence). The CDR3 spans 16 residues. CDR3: CSARDSPGTAKETQYF. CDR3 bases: TGCAGTGCTAGAGATTCCCCAGGGACCGCGAAAGAGACCCAGTACTTC.

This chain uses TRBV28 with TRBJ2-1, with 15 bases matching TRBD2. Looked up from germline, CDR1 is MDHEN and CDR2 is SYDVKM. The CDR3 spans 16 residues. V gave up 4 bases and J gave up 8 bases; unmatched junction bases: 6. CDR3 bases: TGTGCCAGCAGTTCAGTGGGACTAGCGGGAGGTCATGAGCAGTTCTTC. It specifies CASSSVGLAGGHEQFF.